This TCR beta chain appears in the sequencing data of a study of T cells after yellow fever vaccination. The CDR3 runs to 16 residues. The junction had 9 bases not matched to a gene; V was cut back by 3 bases and J by 0 bases. Germline CDR1 DFQATT, CDR2 SNEGSKA (reference sequence). A single record per CDR3 protein comes from TCRdb applying MiXCR to the 5' RACE reads. Of 250,000 to 350,000 distinct CDR3 sequences detected, around 7% appear once; the ten largest clones hold 15% to 20%. The material sequenced was PBMCs, taken around 45 days after the first yellow fever vaccination. The chain recombines TRBV20-1 with TRBJ2-7; 9 nucleotides line up with TRBD2. The TCR originated in a man between 18 and 35 years old who received the YFV17D yellow fever vaccine. The CDR3: CSASSLAGRYSYEQYF. CDR3 DNA: TGCAGTGCTAGTAGCCTAGCGGGGAGGTACTCCTACGAGCAGTACTTC.